What follows is one TCR beta chain and its context. The specificity of this receptor is unknown. No base quality information exists; no much larger clone differs at one position. This entry is derived from a study of tumor-infiltrating lymphocytes in primary liver carcinoma (dated by TCRdb to 2017 to 2019). In terms of the full investigation: The five patients, three men and two women aged 30 to 69 years, had hepatocellular carcinoma (four) or combined HCC and intrahepatic cholangiocarcinoma (one). The five patients had tumors of stage T1-T3 N0M0, with maximum diameters ranging from roughly 4.2 to 10 cm. Each sample produced about 3.5 to 7.13 million productive TCRbeta reads, and read depth showed no significant difference between tissue types. For each liver tumor, the study sampled five regions along with adjacent normal tissue and blood, and applied TCRbeta repertoire sequencing, expression microarrays and whole-exome sequencing. A total of about 35 specimens from 5 patients, comprising approximately 25 tumor regions, 5 adjacent noncancerous liver tissues and 5 peripheral blood samples, were covered by TCRbeta repertoire sequencing. The roughly 24 tumor region samples were profiled with Agilent mRNA microarrays so that TCRbeta repertoire diversity could be related to the local molecular phenotype. Technical replicate repertoires showed high reproducibility, with mean shared-clone rates roughly 0.87 and correlation coefficients above 0.98.

Total RNA and DNA were co-extracted without cell sorting from roughly 20-30 mg of bulk tissue using the AllPrep DNA/RNA mini kit. Surgical resection was performed in China between late 2015 and early 2016 on about 5 patients with histopathologically diagnosed primary liver carcinoma. At the time of sampling, the patients had chronic HBV infection and had not received any treatment. Each tumor was sampled at five spatially separated regions: the superior, inferior, left-lateral and right-lateral poles and the tumor centre. Histology showed that every tumor sample contained more than 80% viable tumor cells. Each fresh piece of tumor and adjacent tissue was cut in two, with one half stored in RNAlater at -80 degrees C and the other half sent for histology. Reading from cysteine to phenylalanine, the CDR3 counts 15 amino acids. Only the CDR3 part of the read is kept: 45 bases, read in frame from the first base. V is cut back by 7 bases and J by 1 base, with 9 bases in the junction unmatched. Reading the germline V gene (reference sequence) gives CDR1 MNHNY and CDR2 SVGAGI.

Broad study findings and their caveats: Repertoire overlap was higher between tumor regions (mean about 36%) than tumor-adjacent (approximately 17%) or tumor-blood (14%) pairs, consistent with antigen-driven expansion. Because only the TCR beta chain was sequenced and unpaired alpha chains were not captured, true repertoire diversity is likely underestimated. The study included only four or five patients, and the authors note findings should be validated in a larger study. Comparison of CD4+ and CD8+ T cell repertoires was precluded by the use of bulk unsorted samples. Only about 7.5-25% of top clones were found in all five regions of a tumor, suggesting spatial heterogeneity of tumor-infiltrating T cells. Compared with blood, tumors had a significantly larger share of the repertoire taken up by the top 250 clones (p = 0.039).

Using a constant-region primer and ProtoScript II reverse transcriptase, TCRbeta-specific cDNA was reverse-transcribed from 500 to 650 ng total RNA. Construction of the TCRbeta libraries relied on three nested rounds of multiplex PCR, following a slightly modified ARM-PCR procedure. Multiplex TRBV1-TRBV30 forward primers and a Cbeta reverse primer were used in the first two PCR rounds, each of which was run for roughly 9 cycles. Sample barcodes and Illumina adapters were attached in a final 25-cycle PCR using Deep VentR polymerase. Before sequencing, amplicons of 200-500 bp were purified from gel using a QIAquick gel extraction kit. TCRbeta amplicons were sequenced on an Illumina HiSeq 2500 with 250-bp paired-end reads. From the authors' description of their analysis: Reads were quality-trimmed with Trimmomatic v0.33, and paired reads were merged with FLASH v1.2.11 to recover full CDR3 sequences. V, D and J germline segments were assigned to the rearranged TCRbeta sequences using MiGEC v1.2.1b. Clonotype statistics and Shannon-Wiener diversity indices were computed with VDJtools v1.0.0. Except for diversity analysis, only the 250 most abundant clonotypes of each sample were used in subsequent analyses to reduce sampling bias. The public reads were run again by TCRdb, first through fastp at Q25 and then through MiXCR, and only productive beta chains were kept. Each CDR3 protein gets just one entry, which takes the most common genes and DNA from the rows behind it. These V and J calls rely on TCRdb rather than the paper's analysis. In this sample the table shows 48,000 or so distinct CDR3 sequences, about 73% of which occur a single time. About 30% of the sample goes to the ten largest clones.

Input material: liver tumor tissue from sampling region 3. The cell subset or site label for this specimen denotes: tumor region T3, left-lateral pole. This receptor was identified in a man aged 40-49 years with primary liver carcinoma and hepatitis B virus infection. The chain uses TRBV6-6 and TRBJ1-1; 7 nucleotides in the junction match TRBD1. The bases are TGTGCCAGCATCCTCCAGGGGGGCTCGAACACTGAAGCTTTCTTT. The resulting protein is CASILQGGSNTEAFF.